Detailed here is one TCR beta chain. Original handling: How many nucleated cells were present was estimated from reference gene primer amplification. Libraries were prepared by immunoSEQ multiplex PCR; TCRdb keeps only in-frame clonotypes and omits some of them. V, J and clone size derive from that table, while D and trimming were established from the DNA sequence. The sample has fewer than 140,000 clones, about 82% seen once. V was clipped by 0 bases and J by 3 bases, with 13 bases between them. Germline V gene sequence: CDR1 SGHRS, CDR2 YFSETQ. This CDR3 spans 15 amino acids. The data were taken from a study of blood T cell repertoires in COVID-19.

Sequencing input: peripheral blood. This TCR was recovered from an older man with COVID-19, enrolled during active disease. The rearrangement uses TRBV5-1 and TRBJ2-7; TRBD1 is a possible D gene (6 bases). The CDR3 bases are TGCGCCAGCAGCTTGGGGACCGGGACACTCTACGAGCAGTACTTC. Translating gives CASSLGTGTLYEQYF.